This T cell receptor (beta chain) was sequenced during a study of T-cell reconstitution after alpha-beta-depleted transplantation in children. Study-wide findings and caveats: After transplant, at about two months, alpha-beta T cells were reportedly derived from several hundred expanded graft clones. Surviving recipient T cells and thymic progenitors accounted for the high day-60 TCRbeta diversity observed in some patients.

To note about this clonotype: Its antigen is not identified.

In germline, CDR1 is LGHNT, CDR2 FRNRAP. CDR3 length: 16 amino acids. V shed 1 base and J shed 6 bases, with 16 bases lying between them. The authors prepared the TCRbeta library with unique molecular identifiers. TCRdb reanalysed the PCR reads using MiXCR and keeps one entry per CDR3 protein. The sample includes 250,000 or so distinct CDR3 sequences, about 24% of them seen just once. This chain connects TRBV12-5 to TRBJ2-1, with D possibly TRBD2 on 5 matching bases. The sequence came from a female patient between 2 and 15 years old who had a stem cell transplant for congenital amegakaryocytic thrombocytopenia, so the T cells may come from the graft donor. The source material was PBMCs, mostly from graft donor cells, sampled 360 days after TCRalphabeta/CD19-depleted stem cell transplant. The CDR3 spells CASGLGRQAAGNEQFF. DNA for the CDR3: TGTGCTAGTGGTTTGGGCCGGCAGGCGGCGGGCAATGAGCAGTTCTTC.